This TCR beta chain is from a study of siplizumab effects on memory and regulatory T cells. A note on this clone: The antigen remains unidentified.

Generated by immunoSEQ multiplex PCR, the TCRdb table keeps only in-frame clones and is missing some. The sample yields about 100,000 clones, about 95% seen once. V was pared by 4 bases and J by 5 bases, with 11 bases between. There are 13 residues in the CDR3. Germline CDR1 reads LNHDA; CDR2 reads SQIVND (reference sequence). Whole-study findings and limits: Mappable alloreactive CD4+ clones were on average around 69% Treg-derived with siplizumab, 26.9% in controls. Unstimulated subsets accounted for the mapping of only a minor share of the clones that were alloreactive.

V and J are TRBV19 and TRBJ1-2; no clear D. Input material: non-Treg CD4+ T cells sorted from blood. The source is a human donor in good health. In DNA, the CDR3 is TGTGCCAGTAGTACCCCGACCCCGTATGGCTACACCTTC. The encoded protein is CASSTPTPYGYTF.